This TCR beta chain was identified during a study of T cells in Graves' hyperthyroidism and ophthalmopathy. Isolation of PBMCs was performed on about 10 ml fresh peripheral blood. This clonotype occurred many times. TCR beta CDR3 regions were amplified from RNA transcripts. The HTBI primer set served for first-round RT-PCR of the TCR CDR3. One entry per CDR3 protein results from TCRdb running MiXCR on the multiplex PCR reads. The table lists 500,000 to 750,000 distinct CDR3 sequences, about 14% of them singletons. The CDR3 totals 15 residues. The J segment lost 6 bases and the V segment lost 5 bases, leaving 9 bases of the junction unmatched. The V gene's germline CDR1 is SEHNR and CDR2 FQNEAQ (reference sequence).

The sample taken for sequencing was blood. The chain links TRBV7-9 to TRBJ1-4, with 7 bases lining up with TRBD1. This TCR derives from a woman between 18 and 29 years old with Graves' ophthalmopathy. Written as DNA, the CDR3 is TGTGCCAGCAGCCTGGGACAGACTCTTTATGAAAAACTGTTTTTT. Its translation is CASSLGQTLYEKLFF.